Each of the 15 T cell receptor beta chains below was sequenced from the same sample in a study of naive and memory T cell subsets. Their cognate antigens are unknown. Both TRBC1 and TRBC2 were covered by a beta constant-region primer of two equimolar oligonucleotides. Nested alpha and beta constant-region primers with the SP2 primer drove four PCR rounds on ligated cDNA. From the UMI-ligation and nested PCR reads, TCRdb called clonotypes with MiXCR, one entry per CDR3 protein. The table has 99,000 or so distinct CDR3 sequences, about 14% seen once; the top ten hold 2.8%. General study results and limits: Possibly reflecting memory cells re-expressing CD45RA, a few larger clonotypes occurred in naive repertoires, especially CD8.

The sequenced sample consisted of naive CD8+ T cells from blood. These receptor sequences come from a human donor in good health.

This clonotype occurred a few times. The V call is TRBV12-5, the J call TRBJ2-5; 9 nucleotides line up with TRBD2. Germline CDR1 reads LGHNT; CDR2 reads FRNRAP. The CDR3 runs to 16 residues. Germline trimming cut 3 bases from V and 4 bases from J; bases unmatched to any gene: 9. The CDR3 is CASGFGSSGRGETQYF. CDR3 sequence (DNA): TGTGCTAGTGGTTTCGGGAGTAGCGGGAGAGGAGAGACCCAGTACTTC.

The chain employs TRBV4-3 and TRBJ2-1; TRBD2 aligns across 7 bases. Germline V gives CDR1 LGHNA, CDR2 YSLEER. The CDR3 extends over 16 amino acids. V shed 2 bases and J 7 bases; nucleotides not matched to a gene: 11. In DNA form, the CDR3 reads TGCGCCAGCAGCCAATCTAGCCCCGGGGGGTGGAATGAGCAGTTCTTC. Amino acid sequence: CASSQSSPGGWNEQFF.

V gene TRBV2 combines with J gene TRBJ2-1; a possible D gene is TRBD2 (6 bases). The CDR3 loop spans 13 amino acids. Germline CDR1 SNHLY, CDR2 FYNNEI. V lost 11 bases and J 0 bases, leaving 11 bases between the germline ends. CDR3: CAPRDSSYNEQFF. Here the CDR3 DNA reads TGTGCCCCGCGGGATAGCTCCTACAATGAGCAGTTCTTC.

This clonotype appeared a few times. The CDR3 DNA reads as TGCAGTGCTAGAGATTTTGGGGCAGGGCTCACAGATACGCAGTATTTT. This codes for CSARDFGAGLTDTQYF. The chain has TRBV20-1 and TRBJ2-3; D possibly corresponds to TRBD1 (5 bases). The germline CDR1 and CDR2 sequences are DFQATT and SNEGSKA (reference sequence). The V end was cut by 0 bases, the J end by 2 bases, with 15 bases between. The CDR3 has 16 residues.

This clonotype was picked up many times. The rearrangement links TRBV20-1 to TRBJ2-3, with 11 bases matching TRBD2. The CDR3 spans 15 residues. The junction had 6 bases not matched to a gene; V was cut back by 5 bases and J by 2 bases. Germline CDR1 and CDR2: DFQATT and SNEGSKA (reference sequence). CDR3 sequence reads: CSALGLAVVTDTQYF. The CDR3 DNA reads TGCAGTGCTCTGGGACTAGCGGTAGTCACAGATACGCAGTATTTT.

This clonotype was detected a few times. This rearrangement joins TRBV10-3 to TRBJ1-6; 11 positions agree with TRBD1. Losses at the gene ends were 0 bases for V and 8 bases for J; bases not matched to a gene: 3. CDR1 is ENHRY and CDR2 is SYGVKD in the germline V gene. The CDR3 consists of 16 residues. The CDR3 DNA follows: TGTGCCATCAGTGAGTCCGGGACAGGGGGTGATTCACCCCTCCACTTT. Translating it yields CAISESGTGGDSPLHF.

This clonotype appeared a few times. This chain connects TRBV20-1 to TRBJ2-1, with 12 bases lining up with TRBD2. Trimming at V came to 0 bases and at J to 6 bases, leaving 6 bases not matched to a gene. The CDR3 loop spans 16 amino acids. Per germline, CDR1 DFQATT and CDR2 SNEGSKA (reference sequence). The CDR3: CSARDRLAGGINEQFF. The DNA for the CDR3 is TGCAGTGCTAGAGATCGTCTAGCGGGGGGGATCAATGAGCAGTTCTTC.

The rearrangement links TRBV11-3 to TRBJ2-1, with TRBD1 as a possible D gene (5 bases). CDR3 length: 15 amino acids. With 1 base removed from V and 6 bases from J, the gap between germline ends came to 13 bases. Germline-derived CDR1 and CDR2 are SGHNT and YENEEA. CDR3 coding DNA: TGTGCCAGCAGCTTAGGGGCAGGGCTGGTCAATGAGCAGTTCTTC. Amino acids: CASSLGAGLVNEQFF.

This clonotype occurred a few times. The chain recombines TRBV11-2 with TRBJ2-1; D is perhaps TRBD1 or TRBD2 (5 bases each). Germline V CDR1 and CDR2: SGHAT, FQNNGV. Trimming removed 4 bases from V and 0 bases from J, with 10 bases in between. CDR3 length: 15 amino acids. The CDR3 DNA follows: TGTGCCAGCAGCTCATGGGGGAACTCCTACAATGAGCAGTTCTTC. Its translation is CASSSWGNSYNEQFF.

This clonotype was counted between two and nine times. The rearrangement uses TRBV6-6 and TRBJ1-1; weak D call: TRBD1 (6 bases). V was trimmed by 6 bases and J by 5 bases, leaving 13 bases between them. CDR3 length: 13 amino acids. The germline gives CDR1 MNHNY, CDR2 SVGAGI (reference sequence). The CDR3 is CASREGGGTEAFF. In nucleotides, the CDR3 is TGTGCCAGCAGAGAGGGAGGGGGGACTGAAGCTTTCTTT.

Many counts were recorded for this clonotype. The chain has TRBV7-9 and TRBJ2-1; TRBD2 matches 12 bases. The CDR3 runs to 17 residues. V shed 4 bases, J shed 7 bases, and the junction held 11 bases outside the gene matches. Per the germline V gene, CDR1 is SEHNR and CDR2 is FQNEAQ (reference sequence). The CDR3, as DNA: TGTGCCAGCAGCTCCCCCGACTCTAGCGGGGGGGGGAATGAGCAGTTCTTC. As protein: CASSSPDSSGGGNEQFF.

This clonotype has ten or more counts. This chain uses TRBV15 with TRBJ1-1, with 7 bases lining up with TRBD1. With V trimmed by 3 bases and J by 1 base, 5 bases remained unmatched. The CDR3 sequence is 15 residues long. Germline values: CDR1 LNHNV, CDR2 YYDKDF (reference sequence). CDR3 loop: CATSSSGTANTEAFF. CDR3 coding DNA: TGTGCCACCAGCAGTTCCGGGACAGCGAACACTGAAGCTTTCTTT. Filled out from reference TRBV15 and TRBJ1-1, the complete variable domain reads DAMVIQNPRYQVTQFGKPVTLSCSQTLNHNVMYWYQQKSSQAPKLLFHYYDKDFNNEADTPDNFQSRRPNTSFCFLDIRSPGLGDTAMYLCATSSSGTANTEAFFGQGTRLTVV.

The chain couples TRBV28 to TRBJ1-2; D gene ambiguous. V lost 5 bases and J lost 0, with 10 bases in between. CDR1 and CDR2 from the germline V gene are MDHEN and SYDVKM. The CDR3 has 14 amino acids. The CDR3 region is CASSTPDPNYGYTF. CDR3 DNA sequence: TGTGCCAGCAGTACCCCAGATCCTAACTATGGCTACACCTTC.

A word on this clonotype: Germline is not matched at one junction end, which may reflect a read error. The chain links TRBV7-7 to TRBJ2-2, with 10 nucleotides matching TRBD2. The CDR3 is 17 residues long. Germline CDR1 reads SSHAT; CDR2 reads FNYEAQ (reference sequence). The chain's CDR3 is CASSLASGLARRGELFF. CDR3 coding DNA: TGTGCTAGCAGCTTAGCGTCGGGACTAGCGAGGAGAGGGGAGCTGTTTTTT.

The rearrangement uses TRBV9 and TRBJ2-3, with a tentative D call TRBD2 (5 bases). Germline lookup yields CDR1 SGDLS and CDR2 YYNGEE. V was trimmed by 0 bases and J by 4 bases, leaving 12 bases between them. The CDR3 is 15 residues long. The CDR3 loop reads CASSVATRASDTQYF. In nucleotides, the CDR3 is TGTGCCAGCAGCGTAGCTACGAGGGCTTCAGATACGCAGTATTTT.